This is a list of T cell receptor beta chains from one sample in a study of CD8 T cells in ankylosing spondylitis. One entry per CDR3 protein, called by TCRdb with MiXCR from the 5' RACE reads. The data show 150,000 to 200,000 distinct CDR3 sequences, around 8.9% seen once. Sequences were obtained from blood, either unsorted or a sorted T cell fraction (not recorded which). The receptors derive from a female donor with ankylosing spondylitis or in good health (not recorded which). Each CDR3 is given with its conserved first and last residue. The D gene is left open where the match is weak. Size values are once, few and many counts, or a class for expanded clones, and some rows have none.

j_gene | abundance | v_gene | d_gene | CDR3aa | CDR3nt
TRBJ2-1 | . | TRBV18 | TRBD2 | CASSPTSEANEQFF | TGTGCCAGCTCACCCACTAGCGAAGCGAATGAGCAGTTCTTC
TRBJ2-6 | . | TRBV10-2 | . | CASRSGGGGANVLTF | TGCGCCAGCCGATCTGGGGGTGGTGGGGCCAACGTCCTGACTTTC
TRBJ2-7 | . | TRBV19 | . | CASSISPGTYEQYF | TGTGCCAGTAGTATTTCCCCAGGGACCTACGAGCAGTACTTC
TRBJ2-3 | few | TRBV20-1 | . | CSARDYQESSTDTQYF | TGCAGTGCTAGAGACTATCAGGAATCTAGCACAGATACGCAGTATTTT
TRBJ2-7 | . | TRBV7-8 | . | CASSSVPVGAYEQYF | TGTGCCAGCAGCAGCGTCCCGGTTGGGGCCTACGAGCAGTACTTC
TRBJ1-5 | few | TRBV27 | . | CASSTGGVQPQHF | TGTGCCAGCAGTACGGGGGGAGTCCAGCCCCAGCATTTT
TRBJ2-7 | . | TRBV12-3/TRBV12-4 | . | CASSLAAEQYF | TGTGCCAGCAGTCTGGCGGCCGAGCAGTACTTC
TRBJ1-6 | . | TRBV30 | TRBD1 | CAWSQGARNSPLHF | TGTGCCTGGAGTCAGGGGGCGCGGAATTCACCCCTCCACTTT
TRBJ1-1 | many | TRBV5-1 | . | CASSFGDIETEAFF | TGCGCCAGCAGCTTTGGAGACATAGAAACTGAAGCTTTCTTT
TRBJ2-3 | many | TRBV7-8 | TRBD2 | CASSLAGTSGTDTQYF | TGTGCCAGCAGCTTAGCGGGGACTAGCGGGACAGATACGCAGTATTTT
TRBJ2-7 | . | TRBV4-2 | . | CASSQVSARSDYEQYF | TGTGCCAGCAGCCAAGTATCTGCACGATCCGACTACGAGCAGTACTTC
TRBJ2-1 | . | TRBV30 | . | CAWRQGPGEQFF | TGTGCCTGGAGACAGGGACCGGGTGAGCAGTTCTTC
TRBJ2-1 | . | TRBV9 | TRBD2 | CASSAPSTGRTDNEQFF | TGTGCCAGCAGCGCTCCCTCCACCGGGAGGACGGACAATGAGCAGTTCTTC
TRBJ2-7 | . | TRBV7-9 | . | CASSLVGATYEQYF | TGTGCCAGCAGCTTAGTGGGGGCCACCTACGAGCAGTACTTC
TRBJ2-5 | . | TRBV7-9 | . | CASSPQMKETQYF | TGTGCCAGCAGCCCACAAATGAAAGAGACCCAGTACTTC
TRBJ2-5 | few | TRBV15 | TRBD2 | CATSRAAGASETQYF | TGTGCCACCAGCAGAGCGGCGGGAGCATCGGAGACCCAGTACTTC
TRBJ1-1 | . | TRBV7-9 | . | CASSPKNTEAFF | TGTGCCAGCAGCCCTAAGAACACTGAAGCTTTCTTT
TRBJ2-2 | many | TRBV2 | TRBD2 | CASLRAGRGTGELFF | TGTGCCAGTTTGAGGGCGGGGAGGGGTACCGGGGAGCTGTTTTTT
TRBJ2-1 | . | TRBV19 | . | CASSNDNYNEQFF | TGTGCCAGTAGTAATGACAACTACAATGAGCAGTTCTTC
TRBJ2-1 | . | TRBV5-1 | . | CASSLGLAPEQFF | TGCGCCAGCAGCTTGGGGCTAGCCCCCGAGCAGTTCTTC
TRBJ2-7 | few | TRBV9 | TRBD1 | CASSLGGDGSYEQYF | TGTGCCAGCAGCTTAGGGGGCGATGGATCCTACGAGCAGTACTTC
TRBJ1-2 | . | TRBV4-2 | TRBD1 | CASSQFEPGQTYGYTF | TGTGCCAGCAGCCAGTTTGAGCCGGGACAGACCTATGGCTACACCTTC
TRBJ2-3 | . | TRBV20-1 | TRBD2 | CSALWSSGWDTQYF | TGCAGTGCTCTGTGGTCTAGCGGTTGGGATACGCAGTATTTT
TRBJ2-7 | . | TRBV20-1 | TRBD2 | CSASLPGLAGDEQYF | TGCAGTGCTAGTCTACCGGGACTAGCGGGAGACGAGCAGTACTTC
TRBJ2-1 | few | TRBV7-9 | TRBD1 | CASRTGGLEQFF | TGTGCCAGCCGGACAGGGGGCCTTGAGCAGTTCTTC
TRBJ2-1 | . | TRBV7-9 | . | CASSPGAPGEFF | TGTGCCAGCAGCCCCGGAGCGCCCGGGGAGTTCTTC
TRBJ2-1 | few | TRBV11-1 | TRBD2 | CASSSTPGLAGGPSEQFF | TGTGCCAGCAGCTCCACCCCTGGACTAGCGGGAGGGCCTAGTGAGCAGTTCTTC
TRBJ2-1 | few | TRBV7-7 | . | CALTAPGGEQFF | TGTGCCCTGACAGCCCCCGGCGGTGAGCAGTTCTTC